This T cell receptor (beta chain) derives from a study of blood T cell repertoires in COVID-19 (dated by TCRdb to 2018 to 2021). Broadly, across the study: Samples from collaborators originated in the United States, Italy and Spain and spanned both the acute and convalescent phases of COVID-19. The material from the prospective study consisted of cDNA or gDNA derived from T cells, B-cell-depleted T cells, or PBMCs. The dataset comprised deeply sampled blood TCRbeta repertoires from subjects exposed to, actively infected with, or recovered from COVID-19. The repertoires were released in a freely available public database intended as a resource for research on the immune response to SARS-CoV-2. Samples were obtained from the ongoing ImmuneRACE study (first 160 participants) and from about 1,300 subjects provided by 6 global collaborators. A de-identified subject ID, COVID-19 status, age in years and sex were almost always included in the sample metadata. Where available, HLA class I and class II types were taken from metadata supplied by the sample provider and were not determined by assay-based typing. Findings and caveats that apply to the study as a whole: The amount of clinical and demographic metadata varied by source and participant and was provided uncurated.

The immunoSEQ Assay, a bias-controlled multiplex PCR, was used to amplify TCRbeta CDR3 regions from genomic DNA. In the authors' own workflow: Within the assay, amplification of reference gene primers was used to estimate how many nucleated cells each sample contained. To quantify the absolute abundance of each unique TCRbeta CDR3 rearrangement, sequence reads were collapsed and filtered. Productive Simpson clonality was computed per sample as the square root of Simpson's diversity index over productive rearrangements. As stored in TCRdb, this immuneACCESS dataset retains in-frame rearrangements with V and J assigned. A fraction of the clones does not appear; measured against another copy, unresolved V genes explain less than half of the discrepancy, and the remainder lacks a known reason. From that table come the V and J calls and clone size; the DNA was used to work out D and trimming. The sample contains 200,000 to 300,000 clones, about 89% of them found a single time. The ten most abundant clones make up approximately 1.5% of the sample.

On this clone itself: Which antigen it targets is not known. No base-level quality is on record; no much larger clone is a single base apart.

Reading from cysteine to phenylalanine, the CDR3 counts 13 amino acids. Only the CDR3 portion is preserved as DNA: 39 bases, with reading frame beginning at the first base. The germline V end is reduced by 6 bases and the J end by 12 bases; junction bases left unmatched: 11. In the germline V gene, CDR1 corresponds to KGHSH and CDR2 to LQKENI. A second Seattle source provided samples from volunteer blood donors who had recovered from COVID-19. Collaborating institutions collected whole blood in K2EDTA tubes following their own protocols. For TCRbeta analysis, collaborator samples were shipped as frozen whole blood, as isolated PBMCs, or as DNA extracted from either sample type.

The specimen sequenced was peripheral blood. The chain is assembled from TRBV18 and TRBJ1-1, with 9 middle bases fitting TRBD1. The clonotype comes from a woman aged 40 to 55 who had recovered from COVID-19. The CDR3 loop reads CASSPTPGQGTFF. The DNA sequence is TGTGCCAGCTCGCCCACCCCGGGACAGGGCACTTTCTTT. The full variable domain, with segments outside the CDR3 supplied by the reference TRBV18 and TRBJ1-1 proteins, appears as NAGVMQNPRHLVRRRGQEARLRCSPMKGHSHVYWYRQLPEEGLKFMVYLQKENIIDESGMPKERFSAEFPKEGPSILRIQQVVRGDSAAYFCASSPTPGQGTFFGQGTRLTVV.